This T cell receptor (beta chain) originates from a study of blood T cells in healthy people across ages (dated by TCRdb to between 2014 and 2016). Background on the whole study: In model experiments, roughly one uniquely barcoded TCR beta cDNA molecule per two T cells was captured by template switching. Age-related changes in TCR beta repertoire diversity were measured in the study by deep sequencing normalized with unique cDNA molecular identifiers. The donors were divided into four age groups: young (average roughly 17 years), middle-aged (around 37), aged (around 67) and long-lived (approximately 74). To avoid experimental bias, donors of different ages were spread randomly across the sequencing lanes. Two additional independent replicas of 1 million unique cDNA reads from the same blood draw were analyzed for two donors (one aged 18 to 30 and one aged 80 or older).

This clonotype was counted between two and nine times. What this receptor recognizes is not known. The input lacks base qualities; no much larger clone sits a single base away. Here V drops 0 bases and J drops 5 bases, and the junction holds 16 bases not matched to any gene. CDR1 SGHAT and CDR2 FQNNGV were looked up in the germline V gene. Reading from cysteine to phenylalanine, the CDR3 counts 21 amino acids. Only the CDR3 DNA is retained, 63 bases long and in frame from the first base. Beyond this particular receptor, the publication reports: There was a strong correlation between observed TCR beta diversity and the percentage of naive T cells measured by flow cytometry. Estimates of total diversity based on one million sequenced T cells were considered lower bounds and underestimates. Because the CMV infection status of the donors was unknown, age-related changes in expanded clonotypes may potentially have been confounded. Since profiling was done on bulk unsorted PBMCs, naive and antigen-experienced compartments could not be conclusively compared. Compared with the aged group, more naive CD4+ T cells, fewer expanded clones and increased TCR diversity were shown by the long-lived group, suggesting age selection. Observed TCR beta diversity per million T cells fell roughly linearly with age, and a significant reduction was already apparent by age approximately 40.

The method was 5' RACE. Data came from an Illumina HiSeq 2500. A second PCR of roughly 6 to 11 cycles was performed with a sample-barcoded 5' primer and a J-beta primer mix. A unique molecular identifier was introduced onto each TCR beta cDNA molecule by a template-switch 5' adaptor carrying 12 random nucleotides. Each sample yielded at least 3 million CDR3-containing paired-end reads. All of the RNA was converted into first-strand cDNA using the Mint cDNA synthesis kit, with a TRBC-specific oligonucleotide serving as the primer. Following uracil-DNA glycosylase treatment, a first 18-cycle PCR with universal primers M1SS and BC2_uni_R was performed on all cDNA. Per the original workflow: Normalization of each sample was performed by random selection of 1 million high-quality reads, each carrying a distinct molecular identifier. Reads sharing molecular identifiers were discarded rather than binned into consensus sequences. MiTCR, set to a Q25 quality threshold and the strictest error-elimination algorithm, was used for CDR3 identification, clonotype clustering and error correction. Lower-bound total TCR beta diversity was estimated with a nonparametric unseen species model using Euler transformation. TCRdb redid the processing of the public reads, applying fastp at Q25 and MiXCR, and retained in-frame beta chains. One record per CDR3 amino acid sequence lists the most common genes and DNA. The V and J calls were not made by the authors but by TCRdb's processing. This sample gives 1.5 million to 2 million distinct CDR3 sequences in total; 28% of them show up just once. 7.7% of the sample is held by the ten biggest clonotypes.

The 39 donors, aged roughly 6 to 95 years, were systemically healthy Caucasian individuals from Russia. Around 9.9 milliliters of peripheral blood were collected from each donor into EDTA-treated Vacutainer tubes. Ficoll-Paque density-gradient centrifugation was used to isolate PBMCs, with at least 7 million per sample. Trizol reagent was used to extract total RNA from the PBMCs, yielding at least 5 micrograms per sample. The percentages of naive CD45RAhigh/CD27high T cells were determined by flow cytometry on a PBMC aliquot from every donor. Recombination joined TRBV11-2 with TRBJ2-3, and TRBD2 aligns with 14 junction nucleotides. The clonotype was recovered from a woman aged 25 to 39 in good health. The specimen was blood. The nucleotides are TGTGCCAGCAGCTTAGAGGCCTCACGACTAGCGGGGGGGCCTAGGCTAGATACGCAGTATTTT. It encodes CASSLEASRLAGGPRLDTQYF.